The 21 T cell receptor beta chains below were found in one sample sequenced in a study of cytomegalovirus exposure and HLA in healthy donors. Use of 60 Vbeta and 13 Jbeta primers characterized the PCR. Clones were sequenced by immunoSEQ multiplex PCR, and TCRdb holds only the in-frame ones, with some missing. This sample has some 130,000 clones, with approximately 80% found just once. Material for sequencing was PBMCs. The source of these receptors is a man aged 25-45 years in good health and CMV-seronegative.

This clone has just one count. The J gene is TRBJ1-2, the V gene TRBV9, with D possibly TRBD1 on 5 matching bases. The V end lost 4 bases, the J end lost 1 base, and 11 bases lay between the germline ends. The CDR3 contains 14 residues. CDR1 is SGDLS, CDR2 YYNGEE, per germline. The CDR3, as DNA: TGTGCCAGCAGCAGGGGCCAGAGTAACTATGGCTACACCTTC. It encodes CASSRGQSNYGYTF.

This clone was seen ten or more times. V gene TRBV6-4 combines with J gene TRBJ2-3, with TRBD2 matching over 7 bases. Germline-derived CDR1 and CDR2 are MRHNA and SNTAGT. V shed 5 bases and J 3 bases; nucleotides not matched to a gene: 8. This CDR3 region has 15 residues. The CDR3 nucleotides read TGTGCCAGCAGTCTTTCTAGCGGTGGGACAGATACGCAGTATTTT. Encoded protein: CASSLSSGGTDTQYF.

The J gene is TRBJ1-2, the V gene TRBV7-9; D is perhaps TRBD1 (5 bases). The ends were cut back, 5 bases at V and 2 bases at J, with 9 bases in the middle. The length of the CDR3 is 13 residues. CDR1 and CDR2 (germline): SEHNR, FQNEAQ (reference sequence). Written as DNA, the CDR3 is TGTGCCAGCAGCGATTCAGGGAACTATGGCTACACCTTC. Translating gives CASSDSGNYGYTF.

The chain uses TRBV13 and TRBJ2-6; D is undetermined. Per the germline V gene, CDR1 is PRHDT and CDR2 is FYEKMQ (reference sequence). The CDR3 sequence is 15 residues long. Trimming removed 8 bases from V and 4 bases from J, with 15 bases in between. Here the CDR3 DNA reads TGTGCCAGCCTTGAAAGCCCCCCAGGGGCCAACGTCCTGACTTTC. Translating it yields CASLESPPGANVLTF.

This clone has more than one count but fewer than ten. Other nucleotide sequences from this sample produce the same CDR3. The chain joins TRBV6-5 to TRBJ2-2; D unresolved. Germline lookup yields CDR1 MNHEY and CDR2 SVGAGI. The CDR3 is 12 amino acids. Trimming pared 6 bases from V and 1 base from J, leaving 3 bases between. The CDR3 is CASSLNTGELFF. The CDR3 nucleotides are TGTGCCAGCAGCTTGAACACCGGGGAGCTGTTTTTT.

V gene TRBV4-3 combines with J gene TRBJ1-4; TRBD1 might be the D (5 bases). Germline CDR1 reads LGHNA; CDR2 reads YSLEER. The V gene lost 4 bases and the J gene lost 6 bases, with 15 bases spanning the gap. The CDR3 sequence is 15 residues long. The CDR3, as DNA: TGCGCCAGCAGCCGGCTTGGGGGGAGGGATGAAAAACTGTTTTTT. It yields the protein CASSRLGGRDEKLFF.

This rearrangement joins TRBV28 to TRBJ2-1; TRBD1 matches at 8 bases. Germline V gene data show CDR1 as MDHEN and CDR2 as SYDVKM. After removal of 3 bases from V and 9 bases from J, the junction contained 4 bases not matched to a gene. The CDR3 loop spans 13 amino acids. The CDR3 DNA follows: TGTGCCAGCAGTTTGGGACAGGAGCCTGAGCAGTTCTTC. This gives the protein CASSLGQEPEQFF.

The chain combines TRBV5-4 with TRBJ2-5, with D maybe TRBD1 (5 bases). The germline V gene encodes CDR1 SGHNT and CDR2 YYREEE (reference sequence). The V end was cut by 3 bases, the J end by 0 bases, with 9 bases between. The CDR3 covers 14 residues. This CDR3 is CASSSLGDQETQYF. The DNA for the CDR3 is TGTGCCAGCAGCTCCCTAGGGGACCAAGAGACCCAGTACTTC.

The CDR3 protein is CASSSPGTDTQYF. CDR3 bases: TGCGCCAGCAGCTCCCCAGGCACAGATACGCAGTATTTT. V and J are TRBV5-1 and TRBJ2-3, with no clear D. This CDR3 region has 13 residues. Deletions cut 3 bases from V and 1 base from J, with 6 bases between. Germline-derived CDR1 and CDR2 are SGHRS and YFSETQ.

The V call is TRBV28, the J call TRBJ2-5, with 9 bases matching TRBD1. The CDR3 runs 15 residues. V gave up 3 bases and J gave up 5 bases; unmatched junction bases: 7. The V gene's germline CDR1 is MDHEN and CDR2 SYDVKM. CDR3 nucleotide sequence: TGTGCCAGCAGTTTTCCCGGACAGGGGATGGAGACCCAGTACTTC. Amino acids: CASSFPGQGMETQYF. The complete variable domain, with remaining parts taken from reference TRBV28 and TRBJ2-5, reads DVKVTQSSRYLVKRTGEKVFLECVQDMDHENMFWYRQDPGLGLRLIYFSYDVKMKEKGDIPEGYSVSREKKERFSLILESASTNQTSMYLCASSFPGQGMETQYFGPGTRLLVL.

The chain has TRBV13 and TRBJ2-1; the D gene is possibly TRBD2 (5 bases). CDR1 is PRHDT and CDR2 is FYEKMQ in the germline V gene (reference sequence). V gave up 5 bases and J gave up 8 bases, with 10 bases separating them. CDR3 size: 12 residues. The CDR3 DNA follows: TGTGCCAGCAGCGTCCGGGGTGATGAGCAGTTCTTC. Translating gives CASSVRGDEQFF.

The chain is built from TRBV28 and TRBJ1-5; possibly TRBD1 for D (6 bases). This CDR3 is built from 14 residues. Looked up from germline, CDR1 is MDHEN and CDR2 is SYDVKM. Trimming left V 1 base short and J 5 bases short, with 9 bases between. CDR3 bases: TGTGCCAGCAGTTTATTAGGGGGAGATCAGCCCCAGCATTTT. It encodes CASSLLGGDQPQHF.

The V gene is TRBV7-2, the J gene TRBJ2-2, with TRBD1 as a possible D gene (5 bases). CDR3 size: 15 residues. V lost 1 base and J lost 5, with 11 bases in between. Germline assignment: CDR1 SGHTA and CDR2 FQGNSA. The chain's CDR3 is CASSLVGASTGELFF. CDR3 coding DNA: TGTGCCAGCAGCTTAGTAGGGGCTTCAACCGGGGAGCTGTTTTTT.

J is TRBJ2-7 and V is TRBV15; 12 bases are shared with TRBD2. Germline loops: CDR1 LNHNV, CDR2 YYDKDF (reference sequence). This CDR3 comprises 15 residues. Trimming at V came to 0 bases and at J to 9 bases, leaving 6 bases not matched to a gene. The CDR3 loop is CATSRERLAGDRQYF. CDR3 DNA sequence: TGTGCCACCAGCAGAGAACGACTAGCGGGAGATCGGCAGTACTTC.

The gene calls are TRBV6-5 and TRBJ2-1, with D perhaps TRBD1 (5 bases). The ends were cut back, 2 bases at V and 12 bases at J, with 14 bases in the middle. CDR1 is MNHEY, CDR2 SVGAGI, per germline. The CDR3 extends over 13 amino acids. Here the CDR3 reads CASSYGAMPMQFF. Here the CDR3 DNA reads TGTGCCAGCAGTTACGGGGCCATGCCGATGCAGTTCTTC.

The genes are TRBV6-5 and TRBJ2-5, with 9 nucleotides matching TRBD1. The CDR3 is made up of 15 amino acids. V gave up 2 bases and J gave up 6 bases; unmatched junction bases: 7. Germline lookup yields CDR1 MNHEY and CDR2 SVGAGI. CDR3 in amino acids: CASSYPGQGSKTQYF. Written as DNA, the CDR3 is TGTGCCAGCAGTTACCCAGGACAGGGGAGTAAGACCCAGTACTTC.

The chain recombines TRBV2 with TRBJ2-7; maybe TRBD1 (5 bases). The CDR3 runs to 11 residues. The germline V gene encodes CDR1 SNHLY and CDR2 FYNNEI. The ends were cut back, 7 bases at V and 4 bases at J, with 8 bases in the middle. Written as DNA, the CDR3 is TGTGCCAGCAAACAGGAATACGAGCAGTACTTC. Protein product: CASKQEYEQYF.

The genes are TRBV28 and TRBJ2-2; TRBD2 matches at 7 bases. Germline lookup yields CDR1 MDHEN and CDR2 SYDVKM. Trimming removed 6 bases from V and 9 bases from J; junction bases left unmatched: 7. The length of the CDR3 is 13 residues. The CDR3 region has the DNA TGTGCCAGCAGGGGGGGAGGGCCCAGGGAGCTGTTTTTT. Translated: CASRGGGPRELFF.

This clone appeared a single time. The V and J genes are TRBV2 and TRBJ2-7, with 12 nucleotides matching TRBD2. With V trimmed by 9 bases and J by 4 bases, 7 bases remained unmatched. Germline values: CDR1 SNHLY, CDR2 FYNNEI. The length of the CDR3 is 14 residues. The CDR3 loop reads CARRLAGDRYEQYF. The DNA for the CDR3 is TGTGCCAGACGACTAGCGGGAGATCGGTACGAGCAGTACTTC. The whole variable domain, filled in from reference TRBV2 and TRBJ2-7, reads EPEVTQTPSHQVTQMGQEVILRCVPISNHLYFYWYRQILGQKVEFLVSFYNNEISEKSEIFDDQFSVERPDGSNFTLKIRSTKLEDSAMYFCARRLAGDRYEQYFGPGTRLTVT.

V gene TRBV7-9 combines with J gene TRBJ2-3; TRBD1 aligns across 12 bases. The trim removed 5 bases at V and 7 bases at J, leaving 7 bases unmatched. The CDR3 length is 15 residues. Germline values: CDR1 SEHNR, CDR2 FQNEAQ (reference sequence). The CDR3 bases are TGTGCCAGCAGCCCCGGGACAGGGGGCCTAAATACGCAGTATTTT. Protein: CASSPGTGGLNTQYF.

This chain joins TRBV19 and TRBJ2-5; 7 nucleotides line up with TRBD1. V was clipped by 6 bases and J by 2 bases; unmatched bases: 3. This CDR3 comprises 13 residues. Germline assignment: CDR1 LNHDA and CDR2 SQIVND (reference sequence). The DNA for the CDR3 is TGTGCCAGTAGCCGGGACAGTCAAGAGACCCAGTACTTC. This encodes CASSRDSQETQYF. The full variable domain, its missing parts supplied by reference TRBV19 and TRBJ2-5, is DGGITQSPKYLFRKEGQNVTLSCEQNLNHDAMYWYRQDPGQGLRLIYYSQIVNDFQKGDIAEGYSVSREKKESFPLTVTSAQKNPTAFYLCASSRDSQETQYFGPGTRLLVL.